This T cell receptor (beta chain) appears in the sequencing data of a study of blood T cell repertoires in COVID-19. As for the study in general: COVID-19 samples, acute and convalescent, were from the United States, Italy and Spain. T cells, B-cell-depleted T cells, or PBMCs provided the cDNA or gDNA that served as material.

TCRdb's copy holds only in-frame clones and misses some; the assay was immunoSEQ multiplex PCR. The data contain over 100,000 clones, over 80% of them singletons. This CDR3 is 18 amino acids long. The V segment lost 4 bases and the J segment 0 bases; nucleotides outside the gene matches: 12. Germline lookup yields CDR1 LNHDA and CDR2 SQIVND (reference sequence). The source material was peripheral blood. V and J are TRBV19 and TRBJ1-5, with 7 bases identical to TRBD1. This clonotype was obtained from a man in his forties or fifties with active COVID-19. The CDR3 loop reads CASSTRTGRVNSNQPQHF. The CDR3 DNA is TGTGCCAGTAGTACTCGGACAGGACGAGTAAATAGCAATCAGCCCCAGCATTTT.